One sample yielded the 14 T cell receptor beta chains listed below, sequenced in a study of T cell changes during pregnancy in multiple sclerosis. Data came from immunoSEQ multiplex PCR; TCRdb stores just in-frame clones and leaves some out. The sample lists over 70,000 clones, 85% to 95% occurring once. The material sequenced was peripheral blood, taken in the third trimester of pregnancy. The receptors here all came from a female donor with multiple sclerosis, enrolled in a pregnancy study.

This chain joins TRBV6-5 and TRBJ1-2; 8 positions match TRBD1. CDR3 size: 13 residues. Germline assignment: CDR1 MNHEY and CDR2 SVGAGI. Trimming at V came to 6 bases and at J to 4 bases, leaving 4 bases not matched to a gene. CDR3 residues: CASRIGQGYGYTF. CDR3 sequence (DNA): TGTGCCAGCAGGATCGGACAGGGCTATGGCTACACCTTC.

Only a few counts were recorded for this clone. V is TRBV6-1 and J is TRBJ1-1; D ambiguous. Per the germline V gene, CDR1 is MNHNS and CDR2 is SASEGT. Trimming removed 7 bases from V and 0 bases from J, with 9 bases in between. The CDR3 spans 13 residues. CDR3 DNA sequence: TGTGCCAGCACACAGCTCATGAACACTGAAGCTTTCTTT. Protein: CASTQLMNTEAFF.

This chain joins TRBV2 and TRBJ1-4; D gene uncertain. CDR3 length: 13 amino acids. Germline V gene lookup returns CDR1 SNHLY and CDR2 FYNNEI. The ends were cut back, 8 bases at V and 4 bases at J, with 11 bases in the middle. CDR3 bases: TGTGCCAGCCGGGATGAGATTAATGAAAAACTGTTTTTT. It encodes CASRDEINEKLFF.

The CDR3 reads CASSMEGLGEKLFF. The CDR3 coding sequence is TGTGCCAGTAGTATGGAGGGACTCGGTGAAAAACTGTTTTTT. The genes are TRBV19 and TRBJ1-4, with a tentative D call TRBD1 (5 bases). The CDR3 totals 14 residues. The germline V and J ends were trimmed by 3 bases and 7 bases, with 12 bases remaining between them. Germline V gene data show CDR1 as LNHDA and CDR2 as SQIVND (reference sequence).

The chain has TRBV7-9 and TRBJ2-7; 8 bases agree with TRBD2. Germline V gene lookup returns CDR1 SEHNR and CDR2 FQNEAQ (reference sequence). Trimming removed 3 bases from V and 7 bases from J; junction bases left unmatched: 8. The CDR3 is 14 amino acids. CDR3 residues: CASSLSLAEGEQYF. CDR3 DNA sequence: TGTGCCAGCAGCTTGTCACTAGCGGAGGGAGAGCAGTACTTC.

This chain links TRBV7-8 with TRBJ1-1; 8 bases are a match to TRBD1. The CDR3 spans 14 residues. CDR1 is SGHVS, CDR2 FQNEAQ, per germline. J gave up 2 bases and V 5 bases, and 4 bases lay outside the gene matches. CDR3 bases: TGTGCCAGCAGCACGGGGACAGGTAACACTGAAGCTTTCTTT. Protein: CASSTGTGNTEAFF. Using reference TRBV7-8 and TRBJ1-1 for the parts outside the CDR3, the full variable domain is GAGVSQSPRYKVAKRGQDVALRCDPISGHVSLFWYQQALGQGPEFLTYFQNEAQLDKSGLPSDRFFAERPEGSVSTLKIQRTQQEDSAVYLCASSTGTGNTEAFFGQGTRLTVV.

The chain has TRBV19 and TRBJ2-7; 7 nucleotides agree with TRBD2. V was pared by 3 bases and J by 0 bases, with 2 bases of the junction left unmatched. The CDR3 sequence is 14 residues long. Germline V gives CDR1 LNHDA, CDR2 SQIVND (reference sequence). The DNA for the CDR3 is TGTGCCAGTAGTATTACTAGCGACTCCTACGAGCAGTACTTC. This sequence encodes CASSITSDSYEQYF. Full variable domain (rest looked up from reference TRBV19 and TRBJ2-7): DGGITQSPKYLFRKEGQNVTLSCEQNLNHDAMYWYRQDPGQGLRLIYYSQIVNDFQKGDIAEGYSVSREKKESFPLTVTSAQKNPTAFYLCASSITSDSYEQYFGPGTRLTVT.

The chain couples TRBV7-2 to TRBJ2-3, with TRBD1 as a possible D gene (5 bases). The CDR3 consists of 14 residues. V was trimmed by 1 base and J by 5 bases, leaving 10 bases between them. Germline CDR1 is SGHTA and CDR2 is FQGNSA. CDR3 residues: CASSLEGLGDTQYF. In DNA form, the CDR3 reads TGTGCCAGCAGCTTAGAGGGGCTTGGAGATACGCAGTATTTT.

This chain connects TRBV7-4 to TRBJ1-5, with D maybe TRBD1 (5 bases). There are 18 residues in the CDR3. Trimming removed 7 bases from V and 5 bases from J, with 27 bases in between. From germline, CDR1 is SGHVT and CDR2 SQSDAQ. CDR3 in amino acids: CASICRRTGWLGHQPQHF. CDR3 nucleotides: TGTGCCAGCATCTGCCGCCGAACAGGATGGCTCGGTCATCAGCCCCAGCATTTT. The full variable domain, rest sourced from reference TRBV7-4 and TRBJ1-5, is GAGVSQSPRYKVAKRGRDVALRCDSISGHVTLYWYRQTLGQGSEVLTYSQSDAQRDKSGRPSGRFSAERPERSVSTLKIQRTEQGDSAVYLCASICRRTGWLGHQPQHFGDGTRLSIL.

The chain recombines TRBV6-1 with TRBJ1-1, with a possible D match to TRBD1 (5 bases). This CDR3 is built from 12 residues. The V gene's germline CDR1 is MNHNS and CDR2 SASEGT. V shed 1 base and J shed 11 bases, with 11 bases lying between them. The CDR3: CASSEGGGWAFF. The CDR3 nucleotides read TGTGCCAGCAGTGAAGGGGGGGGATGGGCTTTCTTT.

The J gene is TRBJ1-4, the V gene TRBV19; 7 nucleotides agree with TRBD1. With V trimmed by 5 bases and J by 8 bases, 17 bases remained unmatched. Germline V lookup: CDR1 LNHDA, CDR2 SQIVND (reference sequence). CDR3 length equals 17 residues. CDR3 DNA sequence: TGTGCCAGTAGTCCGCGGAGTTTAGGGGGCCTAACGGAAAAACTGTTTTTT. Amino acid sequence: CASSPRSLGGLTEKLFF. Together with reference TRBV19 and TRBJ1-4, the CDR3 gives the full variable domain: DGGITQSPKYLFRKEGQNVTLSCEQNLNHDAMYWYRQDPGQGLRLIYYSQIVNDFQKGDIAEGYSVSREKKESFPLTVTSAQKNPTAFYLCASSPRSLGGLTEKLFFGSGTQLSVL.

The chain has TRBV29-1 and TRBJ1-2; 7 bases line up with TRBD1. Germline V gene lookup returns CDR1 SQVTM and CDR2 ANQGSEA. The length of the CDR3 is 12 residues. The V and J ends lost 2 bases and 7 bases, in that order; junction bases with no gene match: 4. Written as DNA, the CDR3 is TGCAGCGTTGAACGGCAGGGGGGTGGCTACACCTTC. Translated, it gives CSVERQGGGYTF. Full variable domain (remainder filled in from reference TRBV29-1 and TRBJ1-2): SAVISQKPSRDICQRGTSLTIQCQVDSQVTMMFWYRQQPGQSLTLIATANQGSEATYESGFVIDKFPISRPNLTFSTLTVSNMSPEDSSIYLCSVERQGGGYTFGSGTRLTVV.

Written as DNA, the CDR3 is TGCGCCAGCAGCCAGTTGCAGGGCGTTCGCACTGAAGCTTTCTTT. This translates into CASSQLQGVRTEAFF. This chain links TRBV4-3 with TRBJ1-1; tentative D call: TRBD1 (5 bases). Per the germline V gene, CDR1 is LGHNA and CDR2 is YSLEER. This CDR3 has 15 amino acids. Deletions cut 3 bases from V and 4 bases from J, with 15 bases between.

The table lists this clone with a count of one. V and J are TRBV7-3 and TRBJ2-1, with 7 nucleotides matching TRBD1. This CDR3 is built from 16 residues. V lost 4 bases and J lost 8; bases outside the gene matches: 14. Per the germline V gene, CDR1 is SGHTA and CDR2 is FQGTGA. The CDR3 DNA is TGTGCCAGCAGCTCCCTGGCGGAGACAGGGAACGATGAGCAGTTCTTC. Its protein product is CASSSLAETGNDEQFF.